The 5 T cell receptor beta chains presented below share a single source sample, sequenced in a study of beta chain features in type 1 diabetes. Reverse transcribing all isolated RNA meant expressed TCRB transcripts were sequenced. Repertoires were generated with immunoSEQ multiplex PCR, while TCRdb's copy carries only in-frame clones and drops some. This sample carries more than 300,000 clones, less than 10% of them seen once, and the ten largest clones take around 0.44%. The sample consisted of central memory CD4+ T cells from blood. All receptors come from a woman under 30 in good health.

This clone occurred many times. The chain has TRBV18 and TRBJ1-4, with D perhaps TRBD1 (6 bases). The germline V gene has CDR1 KGHSH and CDR2 LQKENI. V dropped 2 bases and J dropped 11 bases, with 9 bases sitting between them. The CDR3 spans 12 residues. The CDR3 nucleotides are TGTGCCAGCTCACCAGTCGGACAGAAACTGTTTTTT. Translation: CASSPVGQKLFF. The variable domain in full, completed from reference TRBV18 and TRBJ1-4, reads NAGVMQNPRHLVRRRGQEARLRCSPMKGHSHVYWYRQLPEEGLKFMVYLQKENIIDESGMPKERFSAEFPKEGPSILRIQQVVRGDSAAYFCASSPVGQKLFFGSGTQLSVL.

The chain uses TRBV18 and TRBJ2-1; the D gene is possibly TRBD1 (5 bases). Germline CDR1 KGHSH, CDR2 LQKENI. The V end was cut by 2 bases, the J end by 6 bases, with 17 bases between. The CDR3 totals 16 residues. CDR3 loop: CASSPRVPGIRNEQFF. The CDR3 region has the DNA TGTGCCAGCTCACCAAGGGTGCCAGGGATCCGCAATGAGCAGTTCTTC.

The chain has TRBV28 and TRBJ2-4; D unclear. The CDR3 spans 18 residues. Germline CDR1 and CDR2: MDHEN and SYDVKM. Trimming removed 3 bases from V and 0 bases from J, with 18 bases in between. CDR3 region: CASSFSKNKALAKNIQYF. The CDR3 DNA reads as TGTGCCAGCAGTTTTTCGAAGAATAAGGCCCTAGCCAAAAACATTCAGTACTTC.

With respect to this clone: Other DNA sequences within the sample encode an identical CDR3. The chain employs TRBV25-1 and TRBJ2-7; TRBD2 might be the D (6 bases). CDR3 length: 13 amino acids. The V and J ends lost 1 base and 6 bases respectively, with 10 bases between them. Germline V gene lookup returns CDR1 MGHDK and CDR2 SYGVNS. CDR3 protein: CASSEFGSGEQYF. CDR3 bases: TGTGCCAGCAGTGAATTCGGGAGTGGCGAGCAGTACTTC.

The chain employs TRBV7-9 and TRBJ2-2; 7 bases align to TRBD1. The germline gives CDR1 SEHNR, CDR2 FQNEAQ (reference sequence). The V gene end was trimmed by 6 bases and the J gene end by 5 bases; junction bases not matched to a gene: 9. The CDR3 loop spans 15 amino acids. As DNA, the CDR3 is TGTGCCAGCAGAAAAAGGGACAGCAAAACCGGGGAGCTGTTTTTT. Amino acids: CASRKRDSKTGELFF.